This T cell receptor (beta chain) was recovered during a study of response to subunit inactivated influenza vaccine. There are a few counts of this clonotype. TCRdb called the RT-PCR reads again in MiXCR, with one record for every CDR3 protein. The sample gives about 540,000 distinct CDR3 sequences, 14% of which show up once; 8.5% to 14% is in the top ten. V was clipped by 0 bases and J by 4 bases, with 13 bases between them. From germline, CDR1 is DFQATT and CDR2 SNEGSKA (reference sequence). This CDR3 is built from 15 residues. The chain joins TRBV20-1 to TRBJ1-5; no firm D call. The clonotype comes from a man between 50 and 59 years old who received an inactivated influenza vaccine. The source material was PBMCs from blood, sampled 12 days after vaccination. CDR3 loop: CSARDAANINQPQHF. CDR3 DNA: TGCAGTGCTAGAGATGCGGCAAATATTAATCAGCCCCAGCATTTT.